Below, 20 T cell receptor delta chains from the same sample are listed, as sequenced in a study of Vδ1+ human thymocytes. The study, taken as a whole, reports: Thymic TRG and TRD repertoires appeared highly polyclonal, with Gaussian CDR3 length distributions.

Which antigens these TCRs recognize remains unknown. Sequences come from RNA converted to cDNA by reverse transcription. Multiplex PCR used pooled V-gene forward primers and a constant-region reverse primer to amplify CDR3s. TCRdb used CATT to re-call clones from the multiplex PCR reads. The data hold 45,000 to 75,000 delta-chain clones, with more than 12% observed a single time. Specimen: Vdelta1+ gamma-delta thymocytes from the thymus. Described subset: FACS-sorted CD3+ TCRalphabeta- TCRVdelta1+ TCRVdelta2- thymocytes. These receptors were taken from a girl under three years old who had congenital heart surgery.

This clone was seen a handful of times. This chain joins TRDV1 and TRDJ1; D uncertain. Germline V CDR1 and CDR2: TSWWSYY, QGS. This CDR3 comprises 17 residues. The V end was cut by 2 bases, the J end by 1 base, with 17 bases between. In nucleotides, the CDR3 is TGTGCTCTTGGGGAATCCACTCCGCCTAGACGCACCGATAAACTCATCTTT. Amino acid sequence: CALGESTPPRRTDKLIF.

The chain links TRDV1 to TRDJ1; 10 positions agree with TRDD3. The CDR3 is made up of 24 amino acids. V was clipped by 1 base and J by 0 bases; unmatched bases: 26. CDR1 TSWWSYY and CDR2 QGS come from the germline V gene. In nucleotides, the CDR3 is TGTGCTCTTGGGGAACCGACAAACCTTCCTAGCGGACTGGGGGATCACCCGTACACCGATAAACTCATCTTT. It specifies CALGEPTNLPSGLGDHPYTDKLIF.

V usage is TRDV1 and J usage is TRDJ1, with 11 bases lining up with TRDD3. CDR3 length equals 21 residues. J lost 1 base, V lost 3 bases, and 19 bases had no gene match. The germline V gene has CDR1 TSWWSYY and CDR2 QGS. CDR3 region: CALGENKKLPGGYSFTDKLIF. The CDR3 region has the DNA TGTGCTCTTGGGGAGAATAAGAAACTGCCTGGGGGATACTCGTTCACCGATAAACTCATCTTT.

This clone was seen a few times. The chain joins TRDV1 to TRDJ1, with a weak D call TRDD3 (6 bases). The V and J ends lost 0 bases and 0 bases respectively, with 26 bases between them. This CDR3 has 21 residues. CDR1 TSWWSYY and CDR2 QGS come from the germline V gene. CDR3 loop: CALGELGRWGAQRRNTDKLIF. The DNA of the CDR3 is TGTGCTCTTGGGGAACTTGGACGGTGGGGGGCCCAAAGAAGGAACACCGATAAACTCATCTTT.

This chain connects TRDV1 to TRDJ1; tentative D call: TRDD3 (5 bases). Trimming left V 5 bases short and J 0 bases short, with 25 bases between. Germline V gives CDR1 TSWWSYY, CDR2 QGS. This CDR3 is 19 amino acids long. The CDR3, as DNA: TGTGCTCTTGGGAGCTACGATCCGGGGGGCCTTTTGTACACCGATAAACTCATCTTT. Its translation: CALGSYDPGGLLYTDKLIF.

Note on this clone: A junction boundary mismatches the germline segment, possibly from a read error. The V gene is TRDV1, the J gene TRDJ1; TRDD3 matches at 7 bases. CDR3 size: 17 residues. In germline, CDR1 is TSWWSYY, CDR2 QGS. CDR3: CALGELIPWGYTDKLIF. In DNA form, the CDR3 reads TGTGCTCTTGGGGAACTAATACCCTGGGGGTACACCGATAAACTCATCTTC.

This clone has at least ten counts. This sequence joins TRDV2 and TRDJ1; D remains unclear. The germline gives CDR1 GEAIGNYY, CDR2 EKD. V was pared by 0 bases and J by 3 bases, with 13 bases between. This CDR3 has 15 residues. The CDR3 DNA reads TGTGCCTGTGACACCGGCGAGGATTTATCCGATAAACTCATCTTT. Its translation is CACDTGEDLSDKLIF.

This clone was observed a handful of times. The genes are TRDV1 and TRDJ1, with D possibly TRDD3 on 5 matching bases. This CDR3 contains 18 residues. Trimming stripped 0 bases from V and 0 bases from J, with 17 bases between. Germline loops: CDR1 TSWWSYY, CDR2 QGS. The CDR3 reads CALGELPGRPVYTDKLIF. The CDR3 DNA is TGTGCTCTTGGGGAACTACCGGGGAGGCCCGTGTACACCGATAAACTCATCTTT.

This clone was seen a few times. The J gene is TRDJ1, the V gene TRDV1; D is perhaps TRDD3 (6 bases). CDR3 length: 21 amino acids. V was trimmed by 0 bases and J by 1 base, leaving 27 bases between them. CDR1 TSWWSYY and CDR2 QGS come from the germline V gene. CDR3 in DNA: TGTGCTCTTGGGGAACTGAGGTCTCCCGTACTGGAGAGGGGGAGCACCGATAAACTCATCTTT. Encoded protein: CALGELRSPVLERGSTDKLIF.

The V gene is TRDV1, the J gene TRDJ1; D may be TRDD3 (10 bases). The CDR3 covers 22 residues. In germline, CDR1 is TSWWSYY, CDR2 QGS. The germline V and J ends were trimmed by 3 bases and 0 bases, with 32 bases remaining between them. CDR3 DNA sequence: TGTGCTCTTGGGGACCCGGCCTTCCTACGCGGTACTGGGGGATTATACACCGATAAACTCATCTTT. Its protein product is CALGDPAFLRGTGGLYTDKLIF.

This clone has a handful of counts. The V call is TRDV3, the J call TRDJ1; 9 positions agree with TRDD3. The CDR3 runs to 14 residues. Trimming removed 4 bases from V and 2 bases from J; junction bases left unmatched: 8. Per germline, CDR1 TVYSNPD and CDR2 GDNSRS (reference sequence). The CDR3 coding sequence is TGTGCCTGTTGGGGGATATTAGTGACCGATAAACTCATCTTT. This encodes CACWGILVTDKLIF.

This chain links TRDV3 with TRDJ1; the match to TRDD3 covers 8 bases. Germline CDR1 reads TVYSNPD; CDR2 reads GDNSRS (reference sequence). The J segment lost 7 bases and the V segment lost 1 base, leaving 29 bases of the junction unmatched. There are 20 residues in the CDR3. In DNA, the CDR3 is TGTGCCTTTAACGACCAGCTACTTGGGATACGGTTAAAAATGGTTGGTAAACTCATCTTT. Amino acids: CAFNDQLLGIRLKMVGKLIF.

The V and J genes are TRDV1 and TRDJ1, with 12 bases that match TRDD3. The CDR3 runs to 19 residues. CDR1 is TSWWSYY, CDR2 QGS, per germline. The ends lost 0 bases at V and 0 bases at J; junction bases unmatched: 8. The CDR3: CALGELLVTGGYYTDKLIF. CDR3 sequence (DNA): TGTGCTCTTGGGGAACTCCTAGTTACTGGGGGATACTACACCGATAAACTCATCTTT.

V gene TRAV29/DV5 combines with J gene TRDJ1; 10 positions match TRDD3. CDR3 length: 14 amino acids. The germline gives CDR1 NSMFDY, CDR2 ISSIKDK. Trimming took 3 bases from V and 6 from J; bases not matched to a gene: 8. In nucleotides, the CDR3 is TGTGCAGCAAAGGGAGTTGGGGGATACAATAAACTCATCTTT. Its translation: CAAKGVGGYNKLIF.

The J gene is TRDJ1, the V gene TRDV1; D uncertain. CDR3 length: 20 amino acids. Germline CDR1 reads TSWWSYY; CDR2 reads QGS. V was pared by 5 bases and J by 0 bases, with 28 bases between. CDR3 sequence (DNA): TGTGCTCTTGGGACCGCTTACTCGCGACACACAGCCGGGGACACCGATAAACTCATCTTT. It yields the protein CALGTAYSRHTAGDTDKLIF.

This chain links TRDV1 with TRDJ1; 11 nucleotides match TRDD3. The CDR3 covers 22 residues. J lost 0 bases, V lost 3 bases, and 21 bases had no gene match. CDR1 is TSWWSYY, CDR2 QGS, per germline. The CDR3 protein is CALGERILLGDTYWRYTDKLIF. The CDR3 DNA is TGTGCTCTTGGGGAGCGGATCCTGCTGGGGGATACCTACTGGAGGTACACCGATAAACTCATCTTT.

The chain employs TRDV1 and TRDJ1; the match to TRDD3 covers 10 bases. Germline V gene data show CDR1 as TSWWSYY and CDR2 as QGS. The CDR3 is 21 amino acids. V was pared by 2 bases and J by 0 bases, with 18 bases of the junction left unmatched. The CDR3 here is CALGESPRLTGGFTYTDKLIF. The CDR3 DNA reads as TGTGCTCTTGGGGAAAGTCCTAGACTGACTGGGGGATTTACGTACACCGATAAACTCATCTTT.

A few counts support this clone. Sequence at one end of the junction differs from germline and may be a read error. This chain uses TRDV1 with TRDJ1; 8 bases map to TRDD3. Germline assignment: CDR1 TSWWSYY and CDR2 QGS. There are 21 residues in the CDR3. The CDR3 reads CALGELGIERLGDQYTDKLIF. In nucleotides, the CDR3 is TGTGCTCTTGGGGAACTAGGTATCGAACGTCTGGGGGACCAGTACACCGACAAACTCATCTTT.

The chain employs TRDV1 and TRDJ1; D gene uncertain. Trimming cost V 1 base and J 2 bases, with 20 bases left between them. This CDR3 has 18 residues. Germline lookup yields CDR1 TSWWSYY and CDR2 QGS. The CDR3 region is CALGEPYPTSPRTDKLIF. DNA for the CDR3: TGTGCTCTTGGGGAACCATACCCCACTTCTCCACGGACCGATAAACTCATCTTT.

The V and J genes are TRDV1 and TRDJ1, with 11 nucleotides matching TRDD3. The length of the CDR3 is 23 residues. V lost 4 bases to trimming and J lost 0 bases; unmatched junction nucleotides: 25. CDR1 and CDR2 (germline): TSWWSYY, QGS. The DNA of the CDR3 is TGTGCTCTTGGGGGGGCCCGTCCTACCTCTAACACTGGGGGATATCCCTACACCGATAAACTCATCTTT. It translates to CALGGARPTSNTGGYPYTDKLIF.